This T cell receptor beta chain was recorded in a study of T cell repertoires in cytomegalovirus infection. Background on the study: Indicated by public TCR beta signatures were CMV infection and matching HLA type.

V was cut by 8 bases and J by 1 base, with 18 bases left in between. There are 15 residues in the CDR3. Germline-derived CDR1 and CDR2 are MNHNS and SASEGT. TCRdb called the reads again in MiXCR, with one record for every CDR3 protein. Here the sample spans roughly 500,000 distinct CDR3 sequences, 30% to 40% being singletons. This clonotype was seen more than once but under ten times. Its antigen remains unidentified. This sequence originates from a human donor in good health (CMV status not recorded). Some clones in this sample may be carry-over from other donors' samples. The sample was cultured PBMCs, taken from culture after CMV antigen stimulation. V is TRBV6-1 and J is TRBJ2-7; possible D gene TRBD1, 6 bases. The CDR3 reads CASGSTGLTSYEQYF. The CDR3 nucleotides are TGTGCCAGCGGATCGACAGGCCTTACTTCCTACGAGCAGTACTTC.